The 3 T cell receptor beta chains in this list originate from one sample, sequenced in a study of tumor and adjacent non-tumor tissue in lung cancer. The library came from three nested PCR rounds adapted from ARM-PCR protocols. MiXCR was run by TCRdb on the multiplex PCR reads, yielding one entry per CDR3 protein. Here the sample spans 78,000 or so distinct CDR3 sequences, over 80% being singletons. No cell sorting was done before RNA was extracted from the tissue. The sequenced sample consisted of lung tumor tissue. These receptors were taken from a woman aged 50 to 60 with non-small cell lung cancer.

In the case of this clonotype: The junction does not match germline at one end; this may be a read error. The V and J genes are TRBV5-1 and TRBJ2-1; D remains unclear. Per germline, CDR1 SGHRS and CDR2 YFSETQ. The CDR3 has 16 amino acids. The CDR3 DNA sequence: TGCGCCAGCAGCTTGGCCCCTAGTTGCCGCTACAATGAGCAGATCTTC. It codes for CASSLAPSCRYNEQIF.

This clonotype has only a few counts. This may arise from a read error, as a much more abundant clone is one base away. The chain combines TRBV7-2 with TRBJ2-5, with unresolved D. The germline V gene has CDR1 SGHTA and CDR2 FQGNSA. CDR3 length: 14 residues. Trimming cost V 5 bases and J 3 bases, with 13 bases left between them. CDR3 sequence reads: CASSLKVLEETQYF. CDR3 sequence (DNA): TGTGCCAGCAGCCTCAAGGTATTAGAAGAGACCCAGTACTTC.

Note on this clonotype: The conserved phenylalanine or tryptophan is not found at the CDR3 terminus, so this likely reflects a read error. This sequence joins TRBV20-1 and TRBJ2-6; the D gene is possibly TRBD1 (6 bases). This CDR3 has 15 residues. Per the germline V gene, CDR1 is DFQATT and CDR2 is SNEGSKA (reference sequence). V was shortened by 3 bases and J by 0 bases, with 9 bases between the two germline ends. The CDR3 DNA is TGCAGTGCTAGTCCCAGGGGCTCTGGGGCCAACGTCCTGACTTTG. It specifies CSASPRGSGANVLTL.